The 21 T cell receptor beta chains in this list originate from one sample, sequenced in a study of blood T cell repertoires in COVID-19. The table came from immunoSEQ multiplex PCR; TCRdb's copy has only in-frame clones and leaves some out. The data show some 160,000 clones, with around 81% seen just once and around 8.9% held by the top ten. Material for sequencing was peripheral blood. All receptors derive from a woman aged 80 or older with COVID-19, enrolled during active disease.

The rearrangement joins TRBV5-4 to TRBJ1-6, with no clear D. V was cut by 4 bases and J by 5 bases, with 16 bases left in between. The CDR3 consists of 16 residues. CDR1 is SGHNT and CDR2 is YYREEE in the germline V gene (reference sequence). The CDR3 DNA is TGTGCCAGCAGCGCGGAGACCGGCGGCAATAATTCACCCCTCCACTTT. This sequence encodes CASSAETGGNNSPLHF.

The chain combines TRBV4-1 with TRBJ2-2; TRBD2 matches at 8 bases. J lost 4 bases, V lost 1 base, and 8 bases had no gene match. Germline V gene sequence: CDR1 MGHRA, CDR2 YSYEKL. This CDR3 contains 17 residues. CDR3 loop: CASSQAIGTSGTGELFF. CDR3 DNA sequence: TGCGCCAGCAGCCAAGCGATAGGGACTAGTGGCACCGGGGAGCTGTTTTTT.

The rearrangement joins TRBV3-1 (or the pseudogene TRBV3-2) to TRBJ1-5; a possible D gene is TRBD1 (5 bases). Germline V gives CDR1 LGHDT, CDR2 YNNKEL (reference sequence). The length of the CDR3 is 13 residues. The germline V and J ends were trimmed by 6 bases and 5 bases, with 11 bases remaining between them. The CDR3 DNA sequence: TGTGCCAGCAGTCAGGGCACGGATCAGCCCCAGCATTTT. Its protein product is CASSQGTDQPQHF.

The chain uses TRBV10-3 and TRBJ1-2, with D uncertain. The length of the CDR3 is 13 residues. CDR1 and CDR2 from the germline V gene are ENHRY and SYGVKD. Trimming pared 3 bases from V and 0 bases from J, leaving 5 bases between. In DNA form, the CDR3 reads TGTGCCATCAGTGATTCGGCTAACTATGGCTACACCTTC. The encoded protein is CAISDSANYGYTF.

This clone was found once. This chain connects TRBV11-2 to TRBJ2-7, with 7 bases matching TRBD1. V shed 6 bases, J shed 1 base, and the junction held 6 bases outside the gene matches. In germline, CDR1 is SGHAT, CDR2 FQNNGV. This CDR3 region has 14 residues. CDR3 protein: CASRNRDRSYEQYF. Here the CDR3 DNA reads TGTGCCAGCAGGAATCGGGACAGATCCTACGAGCAGTACTTC.

This clone has only one observation. V usage is TRBV3-1 (or the pseudogene TRBV3-2) and J usage is TRBJ2-2, with 11 nucleotides matching TRBD2. Germline V lookup: CDR1 LGHDT, CDR2 YNNKEL (reference sequence). The junction had 0 bases not matched to a gene; V was cut back by 7 bases and J by 5 bases. This CDR3 spans 13 amino acids. This CDR3 reads CASTSGRTGELFF. The CDR3 DNA follows: TGTGCCAGCACTAGCGGGAGGACCGGGGAGCTGTTTTTT.

CDR3 coding DNA: TGTGCCAGCAGCTCCGGGACAGGGGGAGCCTACGAGCAGTACTTC. Translation: CASSSGTGGAYEQYF. V is TRBV5-5 and J is TRBJ2-7; TRBD1 matches at 11 bases. The CDR3 has 15 residues. The germline CDR1 and CDR2 sequences are SGHKS and YYEKEE (reference sequence). V lost 3 bases and J lost 2; bases outside the gene matches: 4.

V and J are TRBV7-8 and TRBJ1-1; no firm D call. The CDR3 sequence is 16 residues long. Germline V gene lookup returns CDR1 SGHVS and CDR2 FQNEAQ. Deletions cut 0 bases from V and 0 bases from J, with 11 bases between. CDR3 in amino acids: CASSLAAGRMNTEAFF. Here the CDR3 DNA reads TGTGCCAGCAGCTTAGCGGCAGGTCGGATGAACACTGAAGCTTTCTTT.

The V call is TRBV2, the J call TRBJ1-1, with D tentatively TRBD1 (6 bases). The CDR3 sequence is 14 residues long. Trimming took 5 bases from V and 0 from J, leaving 10 bases between them. Germline V gene lookup returns CDR1 SNHLY and CDR2 FYNNEI. The CDR3 nucleotides read TGTGCCAGCAGTCGGGACACTCTGAACACTGAAGCTTTCTTT. This codes for CASSRDTLNTEAFF.

The genes are TRBV6-1 and TRBJ1-2; no definite D call. Germline V gene sequence: CDR1 MNHNS, CDR2 SASEGT. The V end was cut by 1 base, the J end by 5 bases, with 5 bases between. This CDR3 region has 12 residues. The CDR3 is CASSEGQYGYTF. Here the CDR3 DNA reads TGTGCCAGCAGTGAAGGGCAATATGGCTACACCTTC.

This clone was seen a few times. The genes are TRBV6-2 or TRBV6-3 and TRBJ2-1; 8 bases map to TRBD2. Germline trimming cut 4 bases from V and 5 bases from J; bases unmatched to any gene: 10. Germline CDR1 reads MNHEY; CDR2 reads SVGEGT. The CDR3 length is 16 residues. The CDR3 sequence is CASSSPSGSFHNEQFF. CDR3 sequence (DNA): TGTGCCAGCAGTTCCCCGAGCGGGAGTTTCCACAATGAGCAGTTCTTC.

The chain combines TRBV7-3 with TRBJ1-2; 10 bases match TRBD1. The CDR3 covers 15 residues. V dropped 5 bases and J dropped 8; count of bases not matched to a gene: 11. Germline V gives CDR1 SGHTA, CDR2 FQGTGA. The CDR3 loop reads CASSATDRGQGGYTF. The CDR3 region has the DNA TGTGCCAGCAGCGCAACAGACAGGGGGCAAGGGGGCTACACCTTC.

The gene calls are TRBV12-3 or TRBV12-4 and TRBJ1-5, with a weak D call TRBD1 (6 bases). Trimming removed 1 base at V and 11 bases at J, with 12 bases between. CDR3 length: 13 amino acids. For the CDR3, the DNA is TGTGCCAGCAGTTTAGGGGGTTCAGGGGCCCAGCATTTT. This codes for CASSLGGSGAQHF.

The rearrangement joins TRBV5-4 to TRBJ1-4, with 7 bases matching TRBD1. Looked up from germline, CDR1 is SGHNT and CDR2 is YYREEE (reference sequence). V gave up 4 bases and J gave up 7 bases; unmatched junction bases: 10. This CDR3 region has 15 residues. This chain's CDR3 is CASSIQSGGGEKLFF. The CDR3 nucleotides are TGTGCCAGCAGCATCCAATCAGGGGGTGGTGAAAAACTGTTTTTT.

This chain connects TRBV5-8 to TRBJ1-5; 9 nucleotides line up with TRBD1. The CDR3 covers 12 residues. The germline V gene encodes CDR1 SGHTS and CDR2 YDEGEE. The V and J ends lost 3 bases and 11 bases, in that order; junction bases with no gene match: 3. CDR3 sequence (DNA): TGTGCCAGCAGCTGGGACAGGGAGTCCCAGCATTTT. As protein: CASSWDRESQHF. Complete variable domain (other parts from reference TRBV5-8 and TRBJ1-5): EAGVTQSPTHLIKTRGQQATLRCSPISGHTSVYWYQQALGLGLQFLLWYDEGEERNRGNFPPRFSGRQFPNYSSELNVNALELEDSALYLCASSWDRESQHFGDGTRLSIL.

This chain links TRBV5-1 with TRBJ2-7, with TRBD1 matching over 11 bases. The CDR3 is 17 residues long. With V trimmed by 3 bases and J by 3 bases, 11 bases remained unmatched. Germline CDR1 SGHRS, CDR2 YFSETQ. CDR3 region: CASSYGTGGSSLYEQYF. DNA of the CDR3: TGCGCCAGCAGCTATGGGACAGGGGGATCGTCGCTCTACGAGCAGTACTTC.

The chain links TRBV28 to TRBJ1-2; 9 positions match TRBD1. Looked up from germline, CDR1 is MDHEN and CDR2 is SYDVKM. This CDR3 is 13 amino acids long. CDR3 amino acids: CASGTGTNYGYTF. In nucleotides, the CDR3 is TGTGCAAGCGGGACAGGGACTAACTATGGCTACACCTTC.

The chain has TRBV10-3 and TRBJ1-1, with D maybe TRBD1 (6 bases). With 6 bases removed from V and 7 bases from J, the gap between germline ends came to 9 bases. Germline V gene lookup returns CDR1 ENHRY and CDR2 SYGVKD. The CDR3 covers 11 residues. The CDR3 loop is CAIREDSEAFF. As DNA, the CDR3 is TGTGCCATCAGAGAGGACAGTGAAGCTTTCTTT.

The chain combines TRBV7-8 with TRBJ2-1; the D gene is possibly TRBD2 (7 bases). Germline assignment: CDR1 SGHVS and CDR2 FQNEAQ. With 11 bases removed from V and 1 base from J, the gap between germline ends came to 18 bases. The length of the CDR3 is 15 residues. CDR3 sequence: CASKGGPSSYNEQFF. The CDR3 DNA is TGTGCCTCAAAGGGGGGGCCCTCTTCCTACAATGAGCAGTTCTTC.

The chain uses TRBV6-5 and TRBJ1-3; D unresolved. The CDR3 sequence is 14 residues long. The V end was cut by 7 bases, the J end by 6 bases, with 16 bases between. Per germline, CDR1 MNHEY and CDR2 SVGAGI. The CDR3 coding sequence is TGTGCCAGCACTTCAGTCGGAGTTCCAAACACCATATATTTT. It translates to CASTSVGVPNTIYF.

This chain joins TRBV7-9 and TRBJ1-1, with D perhaps matching TRBD1 (6 bases). CDR1 SEHNR and CDR2 FQNEAQ come from the germline V gene (reference sequence). This CDR3 spans 14 amino acids. Trimming took 2 bases from V and 5 from J, leaving 12 bases between them. CDR3 nucleotide sequence: TGTGCCAGCAGCTTACTCGGGGGGCGGACTGAAGCTTTCTTT. Its protein is CASSLLGGRTEAFF.